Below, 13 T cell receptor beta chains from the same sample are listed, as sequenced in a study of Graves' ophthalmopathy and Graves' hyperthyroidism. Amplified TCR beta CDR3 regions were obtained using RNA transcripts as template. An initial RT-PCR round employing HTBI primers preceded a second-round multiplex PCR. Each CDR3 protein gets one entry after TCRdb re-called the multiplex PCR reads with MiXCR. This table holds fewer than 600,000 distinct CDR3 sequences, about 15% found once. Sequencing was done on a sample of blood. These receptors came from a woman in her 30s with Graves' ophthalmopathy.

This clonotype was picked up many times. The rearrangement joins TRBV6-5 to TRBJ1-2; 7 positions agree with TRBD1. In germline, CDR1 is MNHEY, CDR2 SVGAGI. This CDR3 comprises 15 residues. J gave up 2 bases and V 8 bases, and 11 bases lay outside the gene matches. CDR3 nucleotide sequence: TGTGCCAGCGCTTCCCGGACAGGCGGAAACTATGGCTACACCTTC. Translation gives CASASRTGGNYGYTF.

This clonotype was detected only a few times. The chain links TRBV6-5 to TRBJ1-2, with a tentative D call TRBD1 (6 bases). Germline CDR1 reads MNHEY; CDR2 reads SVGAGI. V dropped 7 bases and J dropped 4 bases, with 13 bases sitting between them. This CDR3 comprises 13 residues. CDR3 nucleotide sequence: TGTGCCAGCACTTCACAGGGTTCCTATGGCTACACCTTC. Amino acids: CASTSQGSYGYTF.

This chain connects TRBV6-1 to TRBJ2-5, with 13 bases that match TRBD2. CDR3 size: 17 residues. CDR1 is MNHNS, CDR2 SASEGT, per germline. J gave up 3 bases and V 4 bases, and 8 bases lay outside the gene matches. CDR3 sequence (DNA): TGTGCCAGCAGTGGCCCCATTACTAGCGGGAGGGAAGAGACCCAGTACTTC. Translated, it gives CASSGPITSGREETQYF.

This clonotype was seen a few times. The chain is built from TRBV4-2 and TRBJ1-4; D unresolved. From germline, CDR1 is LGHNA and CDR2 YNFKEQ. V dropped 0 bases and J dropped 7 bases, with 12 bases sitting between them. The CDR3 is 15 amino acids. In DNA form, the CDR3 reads TGTGCCAGCAGCCAAGATGAAGGTGGCGCTGAAAAACTGTTTTTT. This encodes CASSQDEGGAEKLFF.

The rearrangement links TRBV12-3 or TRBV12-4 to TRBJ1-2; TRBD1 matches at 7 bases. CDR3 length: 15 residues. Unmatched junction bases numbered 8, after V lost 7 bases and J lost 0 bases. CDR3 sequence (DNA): TGTGCCAGCACTCAGGGGGGGGCTGCTAACTATGGCTACACCTTC. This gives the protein CASTQGGAANYGYTF.

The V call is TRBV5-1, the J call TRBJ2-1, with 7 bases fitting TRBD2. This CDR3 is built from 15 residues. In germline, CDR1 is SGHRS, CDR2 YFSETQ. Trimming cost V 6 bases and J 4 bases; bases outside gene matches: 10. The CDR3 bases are TGCGCCAGCACAACCCGGACTAGAGGATACAATGAGCAGTTCTTC. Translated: CASTTRTRGYNEQFF.

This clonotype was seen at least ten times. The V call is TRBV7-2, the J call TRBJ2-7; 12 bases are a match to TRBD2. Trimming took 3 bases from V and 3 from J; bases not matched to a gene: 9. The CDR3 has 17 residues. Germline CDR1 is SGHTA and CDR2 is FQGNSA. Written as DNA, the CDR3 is TGTGCCAGCAGCTTTGCTAGCGGGGGGGCCGGTTTCTACGAGCAGTACTTC. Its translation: CASSFASGGAGFYEQYF.

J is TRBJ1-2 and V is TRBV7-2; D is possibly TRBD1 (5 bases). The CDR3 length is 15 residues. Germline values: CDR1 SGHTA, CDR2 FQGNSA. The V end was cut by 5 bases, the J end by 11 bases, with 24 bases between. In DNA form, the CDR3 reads TGTGCCAGCAGCCCTCCGGGCATCCTCCAGGGTGGTTACACCTTC. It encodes CASSPPGILQGGYTF. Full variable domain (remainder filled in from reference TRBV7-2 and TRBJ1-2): GAGVSQSPSNKVTEKGKDVELRCDPISGHTALYWYRQSLGQGLEFLIYFQGNSAPDKSGLPSDRFSAERTGGSVSTLTIQRTQQEDSAVYLCASSPPGILQGGYTFGSGTRLTVV.

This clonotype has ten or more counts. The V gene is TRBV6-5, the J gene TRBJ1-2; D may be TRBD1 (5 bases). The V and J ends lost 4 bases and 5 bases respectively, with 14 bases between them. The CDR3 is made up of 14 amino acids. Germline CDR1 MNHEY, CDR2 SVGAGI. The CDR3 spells CASSFGREFYGYTF. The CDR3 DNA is TGTGCCAGCAGTTTTGGCAGGGAGTTTTATGGCTACACCTTC.

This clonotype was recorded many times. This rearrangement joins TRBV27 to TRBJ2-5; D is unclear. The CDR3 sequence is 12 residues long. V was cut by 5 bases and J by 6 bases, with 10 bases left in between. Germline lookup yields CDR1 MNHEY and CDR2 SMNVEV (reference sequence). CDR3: CASSPTPQTQYF. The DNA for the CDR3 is TGTGCCAGCAGTCCGACCCCCCAGACCCAGTACTTC.

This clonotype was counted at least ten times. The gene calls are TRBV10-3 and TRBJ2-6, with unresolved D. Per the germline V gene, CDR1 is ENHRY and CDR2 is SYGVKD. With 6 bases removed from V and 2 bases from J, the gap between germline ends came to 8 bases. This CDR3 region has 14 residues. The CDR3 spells CAIRMGTGANVLTF. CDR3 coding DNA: TGTGCCATCAGGATGGGAACTGGGGCCAACGTCCTGACTTTC.

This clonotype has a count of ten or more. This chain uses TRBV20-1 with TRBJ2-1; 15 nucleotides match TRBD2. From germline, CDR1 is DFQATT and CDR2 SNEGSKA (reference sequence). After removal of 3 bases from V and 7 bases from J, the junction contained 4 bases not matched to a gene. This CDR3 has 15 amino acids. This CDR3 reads CSASGLAGGRNEQFF. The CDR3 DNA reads TGCAGTGCTAGTGGACTAGCGGGGGGGCGGAATGAGCAGTTCTTC.

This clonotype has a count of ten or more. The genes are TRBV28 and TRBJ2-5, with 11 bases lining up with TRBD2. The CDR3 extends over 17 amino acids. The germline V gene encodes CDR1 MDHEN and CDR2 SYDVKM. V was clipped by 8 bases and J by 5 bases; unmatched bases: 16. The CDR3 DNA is TGTGCCAGCCGGGGAAGTAGCGGGAGGGCCCCGGGGGAGACCCAGTACTTC. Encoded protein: CASRGSSGRAPGETQYF.